This entry is about one T cell receptor (beta chain). Its target is unknown. Sequencing used immunoSEQ multiplex PCR; TCRdb keeps in-frame clones, though not all of them. The sample holds some 76,000 clones, 93% seen once. Germline CDR1 SGHRS, CDR2 YFSETQ. The CDR3 runs 16 residues. Germline trimming cut 0 bases from V and 4 bases from J; bases unmatched to any gene: 5. The sample is drawn from a study of brain T cells in children with intractable seizures. Study observations and caveats: Pre-surgery blood may have been undersampled, hiding some clones.

The sequenced cases were selected for having the highest brain T cell transcript signatures. Before surgery, patients took at least one anti-epileptic drug. The source is a boy in the first two years of life with tuberous sclerosis and intractable seizures. The source material was peripheral blood, sampled at surgery. This chain uses TRBV5-1 with TRBJ2-3, with 10 positions matching TRBD2. The CDR3 bases are TGCGCCAGCAGCTTGGTCGCTAGCGGGGGCCCAGATACGCAGTATTTT. Translated, it gives CASSLVASGGPDTQYF.